The rows below give T cell receptor beta chains drawn from one sample of a study of Tregs in tolerant kidney transplant recipients. Measured with immunoSEQ multiplex PCR; TCRdb has only the in-frame clones, and not every one. The sample holds more than 90,000 clones, about 90% seen once. Sequenced input: CD4+ T cells from blood. The receptors stem from a human donor in good health. The CDR3 runs from the conserved cysteine through the conserved F or W. D genes are given only for firm matches. The listing skips clone size in some rows; elsewhere it reads once, few, many or a size class.

V	J	size	D	DNA	CDR3
TRBV19	TRBJ2-2	-	TRBD2	TGTGCCAGTAGAAGCATCTGGACTAGCGGGACAGGGGTTGTCGGGGAGCTGTTTTTT	CASRSIWTSGTGVVGELFF
TRBV27	TRBJ2-7	-	TRBD2	TGTGCCAGCAGTCGCACCCGACTAGCGGGGGGCCTTTACGAGCAGTACTTC	CASSRTRLAGGLYEQYF
TRBV9	TRBJ1-6	-	-	TGTGCCAGCAGCGTAGGAACGGGGGGGAGTTCACCCCTCCACTTT	CASSVGTGGSSPLHF
TRBV6-5	TRBJ1-3	-	-	TGTGCCAGCAGTTACGACAGATTCTCTGGAAACACCATATATTTT	CASSYDRFSGNTIYF
TRBV30	TRBJ1-3	-	-	TGTGCCTGGAGTCCCGTCGGGGGGATCGGGAACACCATATATTTT	CAWSPVGGIGNTIYF
TRBV18	TRBJ2-7	-	-	TGTGCCAGCTCACGAACGAGGGGCGAGCAGTACTTC	CASSRTRGEQYF
TRBV11-2	TRBJ1-2	-	-	TGTGCCAGCACCCTAGATTCGGCCCGCGGCATAGGCTACACCTTC	CASTLDSARGIGYTF
TRBV7-8	TRBJ1-1	-	-	TGTGCCAGCAGCGCCCGGGTCGAAGCTTTCTTT	CASSARVEAFF
TRBV2	TRBJ2-3	-	TRBD2	TGTGCCAGCAGTGAAGGGCGGGGGGGCACAGATACGCAGTATTTT	CASSEGRGGTDTQYF
TRBV20-1	TRBJ2-7	-	-	TGCAGTGCTAGAAGTCAGGCCGAGCAGTACTTC	CSARSQAEQYF
TRBV7-2	TRBJ2-5	once	TRBD1	TGTGCCAGCAGCTCCAAAGGTGGGACAGGGAGGCAGACCCAGTACTTC	CASSSKGGTGRQTQYF
TRBV10-3	TRBJ2-7	-	TRBD1	TGTGCCATCAGCGATACAGGGGGTGTCTACGAGCAGTACTTC	CAISDTGGVYEQYF
TRBV27	TRBJ2-2	-	TRBD2	TGTGCCAGCAGCCTGTCACCGGGACTAGCAGATCGCGGCACCGGGGAGCTGTTTTTT	CASSLSPGLADRGTGELFF
TRBV18	TRBJ2-3	-	-	TGTGCCAGCTCACCACCGGCTAGCGGCACAGATACGCAGTATTTT	CASSPPASGTDTQYF
TRBV5-1	TRBJ1-4	-	TRBD1	TGCGCCAGCAGGGGGACAGGCAATGAAAAACTGTTTTTT	CASRGTGNEKLFF
TRBV7-8	TRBJ1-5	-	TRBD1	TGTGCCAGCAGCCCGGACAGGGTGGGTTTTCAGCCCCAGCATTTT	CASSPDRVGFQPQHF
TRBV4-1	TRBJ1-6	-	TRBD1	TGCGCCAGCAGACAACAGGGGTCGAGATCACCCCTCCACTTT	CASRQQGSRSPLHF
TRBV5-1	TRBJ2-5	-	TRBD2	TGCGCCAGCAGGCGGACTAGCGGGACCCAAGAGACCCAGTACTTC	CASRRTSGTQETQYF
TRBV27	TRBJ2-6	-	TRBD1	TGTGCCAGCAGTTTAAGTGGCTGGGGACAGGTGAGCTCTGGGGCCAACGTCCTGACTTTC	CASSLSGWGQVSSGANVLTF
TRBV5-5	TRBJ1-2	-	-	TGTGCCAGCAGCCCAGCAGGGTCCGTAGGTAGTGGCTATGGCTACACCTTC	CASSPAGSVGSGYGYTF
TRBV10-2	TRBJ1-2	-	TRBD1	TGCGCCACTGCTCTCACGGACAGGGGGCGTGGCTACACCTTC	CATALTDRGRGYTF
TRBV7-8	TRBJ2-3	-	-	TGTGCCAGCACCTACGGAGTGAATACGCAGTATTTT	CASTYGVNTQYF
TRBV18	TRBJ1-5	-	TRBD1	TGTGCCAGCTCATGGGACAGCAGTAATCAGCCCCAGCATTTT	CASSWDSSNQPQHF
TRBV7-8	TRBJ1-1	-	-	TGTGCCAGCAGCTTAATCCAGGGGCCCGGGGGGGCTTTCTTT	CASSLIQGPGGAFF
TRBV5-1	TRBJ1-1	-	TRBD1	TGCGCCAGCAGCTCTCAAGGGGGCGCGGGCACTGAAGCTTTCTTT	CASSSQGGAGTEAFF
TRBV2	TRBJ1-1	-	-	TGTGCCAGCAGGGGGCAAAGCCTGAACACTGAAGCTTTCTTT	CASRGQSLNTEAFF
TRBV12-5	TRBJ2-7	-	TRBD1	TGTGCTAGTCTCAGGGGGACCAGGGACGAGCAGTACTTC	CASLRGTRDEQYF
TRBV5-1	TRBJ2-2	-	-	TGCGCCAGCAGCCGTTCGCACAGAGAAATCAACACCGGGGAGCTGTTTTTT	CASSRSHREINTGELFF
TRBV5-4	TRBJ2-3	-	TRBD2	TGTGCCAGCAGCCAAGGGACTAGCGGAGATACGCAGTATTTT	CASSQGTSGDTQYF
TRBV7-6	TRBJ1-2	-	-	TGTGCCAGCAGCTTAGGAGGGGCTCCTAACTATGGCTACACCTTC	CASSLGGAPNYGYTF
TRBV5-1	TRBJ2-2	once	-	TGCGCCAGCAGCTTGGAAGTCGCGAACACCGGGGAGCTGTTTTTT	CASSLEVANTGELFF
TRBV5-1	TRBJ2-2	-	-	TGCGCCAGCAGCTTGCTGGGGCTTTCGAACACCGGGGAGCTGTTTTTT	CASSLLGLSNTGELFF
TRBV10-1	TRBJ1-5	-	-	TGCGCCAGCGGGAACGGCAATCAGCCCCAGCATTTT	CASGNGNQPQHF
TRBV29-1	TRBJ2-7	-	TRBD1	TGCAGCGTTGTCGGGACAGGGGGAAAGCTAAACGAGCAGTACTTC	CSVVGTGGKLNEQYF
TRBV6-5	TRBJ2-5	-	-	TGTGCCAGCAGAAGAGGGGGACCAGAAGAGACCCAGTACTTC	CASRRGGPEETQYF
TRBV6-1	TRBJ2-3	-	-	TGTGCCAGCCAACGGGACTTAGGTGGAGATACGCAGTATTTT	CASQRDLGGDTQYF